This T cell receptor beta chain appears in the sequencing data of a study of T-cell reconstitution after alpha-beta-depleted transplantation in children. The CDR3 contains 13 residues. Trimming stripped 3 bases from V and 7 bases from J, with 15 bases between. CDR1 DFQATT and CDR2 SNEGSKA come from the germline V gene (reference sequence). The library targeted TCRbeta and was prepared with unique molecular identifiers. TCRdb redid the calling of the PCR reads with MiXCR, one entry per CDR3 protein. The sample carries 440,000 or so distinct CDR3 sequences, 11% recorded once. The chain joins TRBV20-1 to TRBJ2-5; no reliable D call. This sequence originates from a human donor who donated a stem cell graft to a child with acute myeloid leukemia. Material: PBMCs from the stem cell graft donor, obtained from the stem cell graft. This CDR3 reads CSASSVRARTQYF. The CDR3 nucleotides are TGCAGTGCTAGTTCAGTACGGGCGAGGACCCAGTACTTC.